A selection of T cell receptor beta chains follows, all from one sample in a study of blood T cells in healthy people across ages. TCRdb recomputed calls from the 5' RACE reads with MiXCR, one row per CDR3 protein. The sample consists of over a million distinct CDR3 sequences, around 42% of them appearing once. What was sequenced was blood. These receptors were obtained from a young woman in good health. CDR3s include the opening cysteine and the closing phenylalanine or tryptophan. A D gene is named only where the DNA matches it firmly. Not all rows give a size; the values are once, few, many and, for expanded clones, a class.

clone_size j_call v_call d_call cdr3_nt cdr3_aa
few TRBJ2-3 TRBV3-1 TRBD2 TGTGCCAGCAGCCACGAGACTAGCGGGAGCACAGATACGCAGTATTTT CASSHETSGSTDTQYF
- TRBJ1-6 TRBV12-3/TRBV12-4 - TGTGCCAGCAGTGTCGCAGGGGCCAAGTCACCCCTCCACTTT CASSVAGAKSPLHF
many TRBJ2-7 TRBV29-1 - TGCAGCGCCCACATGGACCCCTACGAGCAGTACTTC CSAHMDPYEQYF
- TRBJ2-3 TRBV11-2 TRBD2 TGTGCCAGCGGAAGCGGGATTAGGGATACGCAGTATTTT CASGSGIRDTQYF
- TRBJ2-3 TRBV5-1 - TGCGCCAGCAGCTTCAACCGCCTCCTGGGAGATACGCAGTATTTT CASSFNRLLGDTQYF
- TRBJ2-3 TRBV28 TRBD1 TGTGCCAGCAGTTTATCCGGGACAGGGTTCTCAGATACGCAGTATTTT CASSLSGTGFSDTQYF
- TRBJ2-1 TRBV20-1 TRBD2 TGCAGTGCTGAAGCACGGGACTATATGGGGGAGACCCAGTTCTTC CSAEARDYMGETQFF
- TRBJ2-1 TRBV4-2 TRBD2 TGTGCCAGCAGCCAAGATAGCTATAGCGGGAGGGCCATAAACAATGAGCAGTTCTTC CASSQDSYSGRAINNEQFF
- TRBJ1-1 TRBV7-8 - TGTGCCAGCAGCTTAGGATCCTTTACGGCTTTCTTT CASSLGSFTAFF
few TRBJ2-7 TRBV20-1 - TGCAGTGCCAACGGTGTGGACAGAAGTACCTACGAGCAGTACTTC CSANGVDRSTYEQYF
- TRBJ2-1 TRBV12-3/TRBV12-4 - TGTGCCAGCAGTGCCGGGACACATTCCTACAATGAGCAGTTCTTC CASSAGTHSYNEQFF
- TRBJ2-1 TRBV25-1 TRBD2 TGTGCCAGCAGTGAATATCGGGGGGTGGGTGAGCAGTTCTTC CASSEYRGVGEQFF
- TRBJ2-7 TRBV20-1 - TGCAGTGCTAAGTTAGTAACTTCCTACGAGCAGTACTTC CSAKLVTSYEQYF
few TRBJ2-7 TRBV28 - TGTGCCAGCATGGTCTACAATGAGCAGTACTTC CASMVYNEQYF
- TRBJ2-7 TRBV3-1 - TGTGCCAGCAGCCCCTGGGGAGGCCTCTCCTACGAGCAGTACTTC CASSPWGGLSYEQYF
- TRBJ2-6 TRBV6-1 - TGTGCCAGCACCCAACCGGCAGGTACTCTCCGGACTGGGGCCAACGTCCTGACTTTC CASTQPAGTLRTGANVLTF
- TRBJ2-1 TRBV20-1 - TGCAGTGGTACGGGGCGGAACCCGAATGAGCAGTTCTTC CSGTGRNPNEQFF
once TRBJ1-2 TRBV12-3/TRBV12-4 TRBD1 TGTGCCAGCACCTTCGAGACAGGGGTCTATGGCTACACCTTC CASTFETGVYGYTF
once TRBJ1-4 TRBV2 - TGTGCCAGCAGTGAAATCTGGGCTGGGGTTGAAAAACTGTTTTTT CASSEIWAGVEKLFF
- TRBJ2-1 TRBV4-1 - TGCGCCAGCAGCCATGGGATATACAATGAGCAGTTCTTC CASSHGIYNEQFF
- TRBJ2-1 TRBV5-6 - TGTGCCAGCGTTGGGACACTAAATAGGAATGAGCAGTTCTTC CASVGTLNRNEQFF
- TRBJ2-7 TRBV27 TRBD1 TGTGCCAGCAGTTTGATTAATCGAGGGGGCAGGAACGAGCAGTACTTC CASSLINRGGRNEQYF
- TRBJ2-5 TRBV6-1 TRBD1 TGTGCGACAAGAGCGGGACAGGGGGTTGAGACCCAGTACTTC CATRAGQGVETQYF
few TRBJ2-1 TRBV28 - TGTGCCAGCAACCGGGGCAGCTCCTACAATGAGCAGTTCTTC CASNRGSSYNEQFF
few TRBJ2-3 TRBV7-6 TRBD2 TGTGCCAGCAGCTTAGGAGAGACTAGCCCTAGCACAGATACGCAGTATTTT CASSLGETSPSTDTQYF
few TRBJ2-7 TRBV30 TRBD1 TGTGCCTGGAGTGGGCGGCCGGGACAGGGCTACGAGCAGTACTTC CAWSGRPGQGYEQYF
once TRBJ1-4 TRBV7-9 - TGTGCCAGCACCACGTCCGAAAAACTGTTTTTT CASTTSEKLFF
- TRBJ2-3 TRBV21-1 - TGTGCCAGCAGCTCCTCGGGACATCCTGGGACGGAGAGTACGCAGTATTTT CASSSSGHPGTESTQYF
- TRBJ2-1 TRBV3-1 - TGTGCCAGCAGCCCCTCACAAGGGCAGAGAACCAACAATGAGCAGTTCTTC CASSPSQGQRTNNEQFF
few TRBJ2-2 TRBV20-1 - TGCAGTGCTAGGGACGGGGGTCTGGTTGTGAACACCGGGGAGCTGTTTTTT CSARDGGLVVNTGELFF
few TRBJ2-1 TRBV10-3 TRBD1 TGTGCCATCAGTAGACAGGGGTGGAATGAGCAGTTCTTC CAISRQGWNEQFF
- TRBJ2-1 TRBV7-2 - TGTGCCAGCAGCTTCCGGGACTTACCCAACAATGAGCAGTTATTC CASSFRDLPNNEQLF
- TRBJ2-5 TRBV3-1 - TGTGCCAGCAGCCCACCGGCCGGGGGGACCCAGTACTTC CASSPPAGGTQYF
- TRBJ1-3 TRBV29-1 - TGCAGCGTTGAACCGGCAGGGGCTGGAAACACCATATATTTT CSVEPAGAGNTIYF
- TRBJ2-5 TRBV10-3 - TGTGCCATCAGTGAGTCAAGGGAGGCCCAGTACTTC CAISESREAQYF
- TRBJ2-5 TRBV11-2 TRBD1 TGTACCAGCAGCTTAGTTCAGGGGGCGTACAATGAGCAGTACTTC CTSSLVQGAYNEQYF